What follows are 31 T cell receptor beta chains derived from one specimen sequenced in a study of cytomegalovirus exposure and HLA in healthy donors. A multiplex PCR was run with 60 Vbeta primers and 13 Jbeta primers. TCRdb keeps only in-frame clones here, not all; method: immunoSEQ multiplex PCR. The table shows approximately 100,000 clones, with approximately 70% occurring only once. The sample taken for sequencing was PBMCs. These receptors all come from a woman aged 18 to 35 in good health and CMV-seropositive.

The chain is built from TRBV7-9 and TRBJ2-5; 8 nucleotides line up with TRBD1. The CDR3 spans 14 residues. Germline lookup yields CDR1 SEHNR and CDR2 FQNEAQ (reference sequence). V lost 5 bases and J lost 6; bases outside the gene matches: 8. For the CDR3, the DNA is TGTGCCAGCAGCCCACGGACAGGGAGTCAGACCCAGTACTTC. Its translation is CASSPRTGSQTQYF.

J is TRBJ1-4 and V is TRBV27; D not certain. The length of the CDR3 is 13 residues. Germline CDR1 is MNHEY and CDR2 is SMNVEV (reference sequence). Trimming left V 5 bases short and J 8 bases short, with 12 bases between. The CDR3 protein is CASSQAVDEKLFF. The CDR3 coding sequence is TGTGCCAGCAGTCAGGCAGTCGACGAAAAACTGTTTTTT.

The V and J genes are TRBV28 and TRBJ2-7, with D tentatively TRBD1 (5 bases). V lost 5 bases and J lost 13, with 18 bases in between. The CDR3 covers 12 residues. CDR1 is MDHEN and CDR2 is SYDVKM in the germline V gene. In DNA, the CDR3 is TGTGCCAGCAGTACCCCGACAGACAGCAAATACTTC. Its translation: CASSTPTDSKYF.

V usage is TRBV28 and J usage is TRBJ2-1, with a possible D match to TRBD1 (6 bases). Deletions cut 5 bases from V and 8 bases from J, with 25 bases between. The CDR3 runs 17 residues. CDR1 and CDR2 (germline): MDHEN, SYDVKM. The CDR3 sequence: CASSPLVTGKGNDEQFF. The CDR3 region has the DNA TGTGCCAGCAGTCCGCTCGTTACAGGGAAGGGGAACGATGAGCAGTTCTTC. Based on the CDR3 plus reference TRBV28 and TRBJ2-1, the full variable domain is DVKVTQSSRYLVKRTGEKVFLECVQDMDHENMFWYRQDPGLGLRLIYFSYDVKMKEKGDIPEGYSVSREKKERFSLILESASTNQTSMYLCASSPLVTGKGNDEQFFGPGTRLTVL.

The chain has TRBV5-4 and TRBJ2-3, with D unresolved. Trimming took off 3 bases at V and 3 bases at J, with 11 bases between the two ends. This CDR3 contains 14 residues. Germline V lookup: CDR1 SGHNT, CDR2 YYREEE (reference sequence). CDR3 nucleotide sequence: TGTGCCAGCAGCTACGTGGGCCTAACAGATACGCAGTATTTT. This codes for CASSYVGLTDTQYF. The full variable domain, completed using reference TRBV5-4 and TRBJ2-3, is ETGVTQSPTHLIKTRGQQVTLRCSSQSGHNTVSWYQQALGQGPQFIFQYYREEENGRGNFPPRFSGLQFPNYSSELNVNALELDDSALYLCASSYVGLTDTQYFGPGTRLTVL.

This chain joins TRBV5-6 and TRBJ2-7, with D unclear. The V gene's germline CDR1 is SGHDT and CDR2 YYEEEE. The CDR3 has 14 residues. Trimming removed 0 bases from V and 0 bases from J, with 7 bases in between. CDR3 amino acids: CASSLDLSSYEQYF. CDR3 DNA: TGTGCCAGCAGCTTGGACCTTAGCTCCTACGAGCAGTACTTC.

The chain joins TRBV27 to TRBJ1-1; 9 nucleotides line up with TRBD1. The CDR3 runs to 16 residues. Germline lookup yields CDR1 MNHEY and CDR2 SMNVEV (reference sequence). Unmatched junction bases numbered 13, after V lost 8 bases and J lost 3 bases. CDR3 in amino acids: CASLTRTGGGYTEAFF. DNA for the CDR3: TGTGCCAGCTTAACCCGTACAGGGGGCGGGTACACTGAAGCTTTCTTT.

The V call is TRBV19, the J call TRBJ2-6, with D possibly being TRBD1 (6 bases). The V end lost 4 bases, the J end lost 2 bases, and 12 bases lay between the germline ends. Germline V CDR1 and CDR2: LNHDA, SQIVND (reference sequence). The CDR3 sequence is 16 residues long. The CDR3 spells CASSNARGTGANVLTF. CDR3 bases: TGTGCCAGTAGTAACGCAAGGGGGACTGGGGCCAACGTCCTGACTTTC.

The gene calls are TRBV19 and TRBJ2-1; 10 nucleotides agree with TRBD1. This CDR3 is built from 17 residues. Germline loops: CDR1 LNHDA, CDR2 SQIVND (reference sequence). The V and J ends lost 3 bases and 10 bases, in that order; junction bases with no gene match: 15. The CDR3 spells CASSILGRDRGWLEQFF. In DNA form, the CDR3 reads TGTGCCAGTAGTATCCTAGGCCGGGACAGGGGTTGGTTGGAGCAGTTCTTC.

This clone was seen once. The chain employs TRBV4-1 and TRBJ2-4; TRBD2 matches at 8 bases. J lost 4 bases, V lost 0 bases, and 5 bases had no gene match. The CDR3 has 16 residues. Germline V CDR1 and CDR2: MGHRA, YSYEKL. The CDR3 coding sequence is TGCGCCAGCAGCCAAGATCGGGAGGGGCCAAAAAACATTCAGTACTTC. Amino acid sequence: CASSQDREGPKNIQYF.

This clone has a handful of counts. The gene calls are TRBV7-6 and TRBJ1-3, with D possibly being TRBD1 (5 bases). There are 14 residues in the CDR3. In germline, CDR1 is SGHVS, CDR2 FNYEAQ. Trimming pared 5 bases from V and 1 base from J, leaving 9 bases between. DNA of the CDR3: TGTGCCAGCAGCAAGGCAGGGTCTGGAAACACCATATATTTT. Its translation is CASSKAGSGNTIYF.

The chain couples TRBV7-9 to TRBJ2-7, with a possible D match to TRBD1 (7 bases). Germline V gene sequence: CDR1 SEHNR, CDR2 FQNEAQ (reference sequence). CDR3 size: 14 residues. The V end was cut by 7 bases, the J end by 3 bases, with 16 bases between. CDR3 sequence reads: CASTTAGGYYEQYF. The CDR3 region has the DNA TGTGCCAGCACCACCGCAGGGGGGTACTACGAGCAGTACTTC.

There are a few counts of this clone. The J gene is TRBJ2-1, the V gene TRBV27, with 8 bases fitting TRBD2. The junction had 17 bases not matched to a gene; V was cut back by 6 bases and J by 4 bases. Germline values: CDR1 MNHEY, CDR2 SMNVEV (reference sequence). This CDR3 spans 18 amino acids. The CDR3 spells CASSRLPGLGSGYNEQFF. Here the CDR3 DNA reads TGTGCCAGCAGCCGACTACCGGGACTAGGGAGCGGATACAATGAGCAGTTCTTC.

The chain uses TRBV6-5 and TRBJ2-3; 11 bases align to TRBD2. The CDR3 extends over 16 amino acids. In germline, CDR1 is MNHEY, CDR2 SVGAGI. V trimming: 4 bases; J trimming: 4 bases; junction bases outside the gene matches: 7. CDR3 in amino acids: CASSSGTSGIADTQYF. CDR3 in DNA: TGTGCCAGCAGTTCCGGGACTAGCGGAATCGCAGATACGCAGTATTTT.

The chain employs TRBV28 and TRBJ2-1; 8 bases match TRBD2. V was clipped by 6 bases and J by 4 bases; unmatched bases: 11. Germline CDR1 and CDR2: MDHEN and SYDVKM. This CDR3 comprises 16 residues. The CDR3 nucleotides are TGTGCCAGCAGCCTTGAGCCTAGCGGGCGGTACAATGAGCAGTTCTTC. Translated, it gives CASSLEPSGRYNEQFF.

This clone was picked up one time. The CDR3 spells CTSSQTSGRSYNEQFF. As DNA, the CDR3 is TGCACCAGCAGCCAAACTAGCGGCCGCTCCTACAATGAGCAGTTCTTC. The chain carries TRBV1 and TRBJ2-1; the table names TRBD2, a call not compared with the DNA. TRBV1 is assigned pseudogene status. The CDR3 totals 16 residues.

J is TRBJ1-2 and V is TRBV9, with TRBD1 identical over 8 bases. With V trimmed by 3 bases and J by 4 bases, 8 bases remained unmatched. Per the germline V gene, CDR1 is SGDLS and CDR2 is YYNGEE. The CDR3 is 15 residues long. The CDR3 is CASSAQETGVYGYTF. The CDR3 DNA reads TGTGCCAGCAGCGCTCAGGAGACAGGGGTCTATGGCTACACCTTC.

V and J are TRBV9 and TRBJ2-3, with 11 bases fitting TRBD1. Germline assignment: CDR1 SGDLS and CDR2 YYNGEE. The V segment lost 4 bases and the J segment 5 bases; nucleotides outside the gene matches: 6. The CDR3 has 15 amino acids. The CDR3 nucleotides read TGTGCCAGCAGCCCCCGGGACAGGGGGGGAGATACGCAGTATTTT. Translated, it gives CASSPRDRGGDTQYF.

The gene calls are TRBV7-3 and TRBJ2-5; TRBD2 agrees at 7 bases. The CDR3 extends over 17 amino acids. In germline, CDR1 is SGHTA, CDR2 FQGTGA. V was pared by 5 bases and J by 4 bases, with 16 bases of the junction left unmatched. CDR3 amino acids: CASSPPPHLPGGETQYF. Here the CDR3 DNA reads TGTGCCAGCAGCCCTCCGCCGCACCTCCCGGGAGGAGAGACCCAGTACTTC. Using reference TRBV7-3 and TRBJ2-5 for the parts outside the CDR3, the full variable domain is GAGVSQTPSNKVTEKGKYVELRCDPISGHTALYWYRQSLGQGPEFLIYFQGTGAADDSGLPNDRFFAVRPEGSVSTLKIQRTERGDSAVYLCASSPPPHLPGGETQYFGPGTRLLVL.

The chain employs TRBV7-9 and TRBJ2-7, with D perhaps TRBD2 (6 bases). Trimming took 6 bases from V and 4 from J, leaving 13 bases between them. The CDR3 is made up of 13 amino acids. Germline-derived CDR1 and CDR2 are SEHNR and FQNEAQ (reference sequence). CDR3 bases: TGTGCCAGCAGGTCCGGGAGTGGGTACGAGCAGTACTTC. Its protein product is CASRSGSGYEQYF.

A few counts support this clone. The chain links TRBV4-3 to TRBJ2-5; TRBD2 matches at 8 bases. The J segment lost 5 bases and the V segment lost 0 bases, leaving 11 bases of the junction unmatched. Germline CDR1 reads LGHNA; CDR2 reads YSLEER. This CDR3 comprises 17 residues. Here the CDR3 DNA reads TGCGCCAGCAGCCAAGATCTCGCGAGCGGGAGTTCCGAGACCCAGTACTTC. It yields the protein CASSQDLASGSSETQYF.

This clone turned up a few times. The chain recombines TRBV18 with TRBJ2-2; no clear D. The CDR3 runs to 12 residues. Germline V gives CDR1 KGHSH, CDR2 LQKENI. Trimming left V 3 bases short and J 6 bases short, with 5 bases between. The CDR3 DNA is TGTGCCAGCTCACCCTCTGCCGGGGAGCTGTTTTTT. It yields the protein CASSPSAGELFF.

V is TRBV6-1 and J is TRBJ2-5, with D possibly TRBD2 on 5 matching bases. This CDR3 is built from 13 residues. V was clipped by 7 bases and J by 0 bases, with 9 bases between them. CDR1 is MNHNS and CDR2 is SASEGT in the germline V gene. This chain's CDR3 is CASTSGHQETQYF. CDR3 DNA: TGTGCCAGCACGAGCGGACACCAAGAGACCCAGTACTTC.

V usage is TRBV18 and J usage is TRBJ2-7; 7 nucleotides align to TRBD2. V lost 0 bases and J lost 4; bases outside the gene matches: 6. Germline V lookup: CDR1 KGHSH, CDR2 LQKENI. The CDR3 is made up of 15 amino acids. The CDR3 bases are TGTGCCAGCTCACCACCCGCTAGCGGTAGATACGAGCAGTACTTC. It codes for CASSPPASGRYEQYF.

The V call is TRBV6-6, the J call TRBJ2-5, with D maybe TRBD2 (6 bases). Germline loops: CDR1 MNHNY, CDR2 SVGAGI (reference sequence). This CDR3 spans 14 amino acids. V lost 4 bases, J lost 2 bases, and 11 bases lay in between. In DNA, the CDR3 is TGTGCCAGCAGTTCCAGACGGGGGCAAGAGACCCAGTACTTC. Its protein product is CASSSRRGQETQYF.

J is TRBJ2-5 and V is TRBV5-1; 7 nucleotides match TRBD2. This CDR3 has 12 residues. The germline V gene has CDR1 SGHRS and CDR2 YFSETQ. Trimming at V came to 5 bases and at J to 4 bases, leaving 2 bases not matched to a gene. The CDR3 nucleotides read TGCGCCAGCAGGCGGGAGACAGAGACCCAGTACTTC. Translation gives CASRRETETQYF.

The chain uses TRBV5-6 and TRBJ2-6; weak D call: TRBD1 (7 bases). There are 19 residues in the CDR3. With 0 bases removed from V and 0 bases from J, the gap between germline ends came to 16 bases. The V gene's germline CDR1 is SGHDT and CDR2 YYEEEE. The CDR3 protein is CASSLGGGQVRSGANVLTF. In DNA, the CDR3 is TGTGCCAGCAGCTTGGGGGGAGGACAGGTCCGCTCTGGGGCCAACGTCCTGACTTTC.

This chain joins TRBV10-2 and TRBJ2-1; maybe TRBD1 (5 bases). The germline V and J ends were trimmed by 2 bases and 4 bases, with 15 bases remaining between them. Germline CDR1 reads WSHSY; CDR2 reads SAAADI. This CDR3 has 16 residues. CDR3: CASSEEGMGQYNEQFF. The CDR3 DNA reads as TGCGCCAGCAGTGAGGAAGGGATGGGGCAGTACAATGAGCAGTTCTTC.

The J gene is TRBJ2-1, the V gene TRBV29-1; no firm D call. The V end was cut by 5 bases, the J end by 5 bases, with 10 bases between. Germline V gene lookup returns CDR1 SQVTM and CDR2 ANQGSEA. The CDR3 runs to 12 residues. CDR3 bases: TGCAGCGTTTTGCGGCCGAACAATGAGCAGTTCTTC. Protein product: CSVLRPNNEQFF.

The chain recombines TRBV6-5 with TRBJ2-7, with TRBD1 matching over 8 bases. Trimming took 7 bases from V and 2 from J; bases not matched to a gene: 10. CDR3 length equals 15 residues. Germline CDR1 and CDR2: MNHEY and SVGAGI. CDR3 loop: CASTWGRDRTYEQYF. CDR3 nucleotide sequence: TGTGCCAGCACCTGGGGTCGGGACAGGACCTACGAGCAGTACTTC.

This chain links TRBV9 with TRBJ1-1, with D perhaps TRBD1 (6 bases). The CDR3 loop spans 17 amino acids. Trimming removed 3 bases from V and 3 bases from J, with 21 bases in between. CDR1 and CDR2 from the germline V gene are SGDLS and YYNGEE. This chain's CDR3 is CASSAQGRAGWDTEAFF. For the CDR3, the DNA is TGTGCCAGCAGCGCACAGGGTAGGGCTGGCTGGGACACTGAAGCTTTCTTT.